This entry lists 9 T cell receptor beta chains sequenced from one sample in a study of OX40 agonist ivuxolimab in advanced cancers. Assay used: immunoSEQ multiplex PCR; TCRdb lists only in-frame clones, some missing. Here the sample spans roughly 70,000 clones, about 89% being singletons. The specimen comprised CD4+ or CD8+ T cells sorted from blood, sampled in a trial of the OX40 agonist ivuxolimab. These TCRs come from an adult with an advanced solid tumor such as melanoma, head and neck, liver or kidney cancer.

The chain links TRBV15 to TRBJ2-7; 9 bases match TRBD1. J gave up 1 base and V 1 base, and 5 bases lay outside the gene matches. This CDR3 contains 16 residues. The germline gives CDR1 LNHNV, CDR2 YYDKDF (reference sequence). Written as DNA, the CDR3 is TGTGCCACCAGCAGAGCCGGGACAGGGCGTTCCTACGAGCAGTACTTC. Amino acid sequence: CATSRAGTGRSYEQYF.

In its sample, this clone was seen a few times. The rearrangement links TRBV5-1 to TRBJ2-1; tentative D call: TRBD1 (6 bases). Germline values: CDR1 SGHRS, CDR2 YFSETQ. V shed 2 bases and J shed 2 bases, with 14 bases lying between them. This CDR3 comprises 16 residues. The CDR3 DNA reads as TGCGCCAGCAGCTTCACCGAGGACAGTCCCTACAATGAGCAGTTCTTC. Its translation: CASSFTEDSPYNEQFF.

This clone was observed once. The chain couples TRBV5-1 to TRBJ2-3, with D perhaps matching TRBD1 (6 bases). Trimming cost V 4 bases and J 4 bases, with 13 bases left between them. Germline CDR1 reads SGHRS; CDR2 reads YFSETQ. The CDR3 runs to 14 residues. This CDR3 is CASSTLQGSDTQYF. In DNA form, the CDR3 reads TGCGCCAGCAGCACGCTCCAGGGGTCAGATACGCAGTATTTT.

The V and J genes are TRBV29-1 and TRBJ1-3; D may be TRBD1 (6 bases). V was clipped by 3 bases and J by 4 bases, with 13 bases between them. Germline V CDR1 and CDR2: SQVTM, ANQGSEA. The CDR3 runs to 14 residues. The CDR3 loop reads CSVEVGARGNTIYF. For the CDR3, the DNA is TGCAGCGTTGAGGTGGGGGCGCGGGGAAACACCATATATTTT.

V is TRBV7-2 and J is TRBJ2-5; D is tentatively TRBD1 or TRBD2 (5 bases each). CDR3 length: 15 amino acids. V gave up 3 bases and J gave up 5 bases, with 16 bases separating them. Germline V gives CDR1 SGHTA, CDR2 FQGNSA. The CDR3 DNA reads TGTGCCAGCAGCTTGGGCCAGGGACCATGGGAGACCCAGTACTTC. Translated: CASSLGQGPWETQYF.

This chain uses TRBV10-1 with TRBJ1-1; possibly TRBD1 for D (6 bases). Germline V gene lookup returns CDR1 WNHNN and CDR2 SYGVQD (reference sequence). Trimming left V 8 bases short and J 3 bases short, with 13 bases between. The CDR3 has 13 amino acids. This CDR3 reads CASPGGGDTEAFF. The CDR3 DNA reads TGCGCCAGCCCTGGGGGCGGGGACACTGAAGCTTTCTTT.

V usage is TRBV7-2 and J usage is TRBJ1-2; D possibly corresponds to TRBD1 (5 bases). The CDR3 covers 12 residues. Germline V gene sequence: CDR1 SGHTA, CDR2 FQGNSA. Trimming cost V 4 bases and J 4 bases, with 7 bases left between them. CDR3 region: CASSYQGYGYTF. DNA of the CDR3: TGTGCCAGCAGCTATCAGGGCTATGGCTACACCTTC.

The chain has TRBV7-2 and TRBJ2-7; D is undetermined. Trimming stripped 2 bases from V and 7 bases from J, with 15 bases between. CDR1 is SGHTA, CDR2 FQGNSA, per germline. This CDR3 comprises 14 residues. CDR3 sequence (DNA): TGTGCCAGCAGCTTATTCCAGGTCCCCGGGGAGCAGTACTTC. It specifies CASSLFQVPGEQYF.

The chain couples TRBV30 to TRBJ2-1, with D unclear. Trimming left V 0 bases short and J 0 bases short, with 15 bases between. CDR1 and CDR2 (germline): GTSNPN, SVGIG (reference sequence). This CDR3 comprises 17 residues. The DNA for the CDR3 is TGTGCCTGGAGTGTAAATTTAGTCCCAAGCTCCTACAATGAGCAGTTCTTC. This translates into CAWSVNLVPSSYNEQFF.